This T cell receptor beta chain was retrieved from a study of shared clonotypes between healthy human individuals (TCRdb year 2020). Background for the entire study: The cohort comprised a couple of women and a few men aged 18 to 49 years. For each donor, CD4 naive and CD4 memory were each given three plates, CD8 naive was given two plates, and CD8 memory was given one plate. Blood TCR repertoires of a handful of healthy adults were deeply sequenced to estimate repertoire size and the extent of clonotype sharing between individuals. To increase sequencing depth and limit assay-specific biases, different laboratories used diverse techniques to prepare libraries and sequence TCR repertoires. Leukapheresis yielded between about 0.85 and 10 billion PBMCs per donor. Broad study findings and their caveats: Even with the large sequencing depth, rarefaction of the sorted-subset datasets indicated that sequencing was incomplete. Larger estimated clonotype richness was generally found for naive subsets than for memory subsets. Pairwise subsampling indicated that sequencing depth was expected to affect the degree of clonotype sharing among donors. When a handful of donors were compared, the shared fraction of clonotypes was roughly 4.8% for naive CD4, approximately 3.3% for naive CD8, 2% to 2.5% for memory CD4, and 0.4% for memory CD8. Because the study included a small number of donors, the genetic and exposure-history diversity represented was limited. Sampling was restricted to blood, and TCR repertoires in tissues likely differ from the TCR repertoires found in blood. Compared with non-shared clonotypes, clonotypes shared by all four sorted-subset donors had higher generation probabilities.

TCR CDR3 regions were amplified from genomic DNA by multiplex PCR using the deep immunoSEQ assay. For each cell subset, the extracted genomic DNA was distributed evenly across all wells of several immunoSEQ 96-well plates, and each plate served as one replicate. For sorted subsets, about 220 ng of genomic DNA, equivalent to 25,000 to 35,000 T cell genomes, went into each replicate PCR. Purified libraries were quantified with a Qubit 3.0 fluorometer, sized on a Bioanalyzer 2100, and re-quantified with the KAPA Library Quantification kit. Each immunoSEQ 96-well plate was sequenced on its own single-read 150-cycle Illumina NextSeq 550 flow cell. Per the original workflow: Because the immunoSEQ output held only junctional sequences and lacked quality scores, the filtering could not match the filtering applied to full-length reads. Sequences were annotated with PyIR, a Python wrapper for IgBLAST v1.9, and V/J genes and CDR3 were assigned using IMGT germline references. Any read was removed if the V/J assignment was weak (E-value above 1e-6), the CDR3 was missing, or the read contained stop codons, out-of-frame junctions, or ambiguous translated residues. A V3J clonotype was defined by an identical inferred V gene, J gene, and CDR3 amino acid sequence. Percentage overlap between repertoires was calculated by dividing the number of shared unique clonotypes by the size of the smaller repertoire. Repertoire richness was assessed with RTK rarefaction, the Chao1 estimator, and Recon v2.1 estimates of unobserved clonotypes. Generation probabilities for all TCRbeta clonotypes obtained by the gDNA method from four donors were computed using OLGA. TCRdb holds this immuneACCESS table with in-frame rearrangements only. Some clones are missing; in checked studies, unresolved V genes explain under half, and the rest has no known cause. The V and J calls and the clone size are those of that table, but D and trimming were determined from the DNA. The sample has roughly 1,100,000 clones on record, approximately 76% of them singletons. The ten largest clones capture 1.2% to 1.5% of the sample.

Healthy HIV-negative adults with no recently reported acute infections or vaccinations were included as donors. Only Caucasian adults living in Nashville, Tennessee, USA were represented among the donors. Magnetic negative selection was used to enrich CD4+ T cells, after which naive cells were positively selected on CD45RA and the negative fraction became the memory subset. Blood was obtained by leukapheresis, after which PBMCs were separated by Ficoll-Histopaque density gradient centrifugation and cryopreserved in liquid nitrogen vapor phase. Purity and quantity of every magnetically sorted T cell population were checked by analytical flow cytometry. Genomic DNA was isolated from each sorted fraction and quantified by UV absorbance on a Nanodrop 2000c. V loses 5 bases, J loses 0 bases, and the germline ends lie 4 bases apart. From the germline V gene, CDR1 is KGHSH and CDR2 is LQKENI. From its cysteine to its phenylalanine, the CDR3 spans 12 amino acids. Kept here is only the CDR3 DNA, which spans 36 bases and is read in frame from base 1.

To note about this clone: It lacks a known antigen. No base quality values were provided; no much bigger clone lies one nucleotide off.

The sequence joins TRBV18 to TRBJ2-5, with the identity of the D gene unclear. This TCR was recovered from a man younger than 30 in good health. The sample was memory CD4+ T cells sorted from blood. What the cell subset or site label conveys for this sample: CD45RA-negative fraction. In nucleotides, the sequence is TGTGCCAGCTCATCGTACCAAGAGACCCAGTACTTC. This translates into CASSSYQETQYF. Reference TRBV18 and TRBJ2-5 genes cover what lies past the CDR3, so the full variable domain is NAGVMQNPRHLVRRRGQEARLRCSPMKGHSHVYWYRQLPEEGLKFMVYLQKENIIDESGMPKERFSAEFPKEGPSILRIQQVVRGDSAAYFCASSSYQETQYFGPGTRLLVL.